The subject of this entry is one TCR beta chain. Patients in Seattle were enrolled during active infection, then followed longitudinally. The data are from a study of blood T cell repertoires in COVID-19. At the level of the study: PBMCs, B-cell-depleted T cells, or T cells provided the cDNA or gDNA that made up the material.

Measured with immunoSEQ multiplex PCR; TCRdb has only the in-frame clones, and not every one. The sample records roughly 350,000 clones, more than 75% being singletons. The sequenced sample was peripheral blood. The receptor was isolated from a woman in her 30s with COVID-19, enrolled during active disease.

CDR3 sequence: CASSLSPAEGETQYF. DNA for the CDR3: TGTGCCAGCAGTTTATCCCCGGCGGAGGGAGAGACCCAGTACTTC. The chain uses TRBV27 and TRBJ2-5; D might be TRBD2 (6 bases). Trimming stripped 0 bases from V and 4 bases from J, with 12 bases between. Germline values: CDR1 MNHEY, CDR2 SMNVEV (reference sequence). CDR3 length: 15 residues.